Below, 27 T cell receptor beta chains from the same sample are listed, as sequenced in a study of read filtering for tumor transcriptome and immune sequencing. This library used approximately 0.4 ug RNA and molecular barcoded adaptors spanning alpha/delta and beta/gamma chains. TCRdb reprocessed the reads via MiXCR and lists one record per CDR3 protein. The sample lists 46,000 or so distinct CDR3 sequences, roughly a fifth occurring once. Sample: a population of CD138-negative cells sorted from bone marrow. These receptors were taken from a donor over 35 with multiple myeloma.

This clonotype was seen a few times. V is TRBV7-2 and J is TRBJ1-5; D remains unclear. Between the trimmed V and J ends, which lost 5 bases and 7 bases, there was a span of 9 bases. The CDR3 length is 12 residues. Germline V gene sequence: CDR1 SGHTA, CDR2 FQGNSA. CDR3 region: CASSPVGQPQHF. For the CDR3, the DNA is TGTGCCAGCAGCCCCGTAGGCCAGCCCCAGCATTTT.

Details on this clonotype: The CDR3 does not close with the conserved phenylalanine or tryptophan, likely indicating a read error. J is TRBJ1-4 and V is TRBV30, with TRBD1 matching 7 bases. Germline loops: CDR1 GTSNPN, CDR2 SVGIG (reference sequence). The CDR3 length is 16 residues. With V trimmed by 0 bases and J by 5 bases, 9 bases remained unmatched. The CDR3 DNA reads TGTGCCTGGAGTGTAACAGGGGCCCCGGGGAATGAAAAACTGTTTCTT. It codes for CAWSVTGAPGNEKLFL.

The sample holds many counts of this clonotype. The V and J genes are TRBV29-1 and TRBJ1-4; D is perhaps TRBD1 (6 bases). Germline CDR1 SQVTM, CDR2 ANQGSEA. V was cut by 6 bases and J by 6 bases, with 23 bases left in between. The CDR3 sequence is 16 residues long. CDR3 sequence reads: CSVPSTAQGLHEKLFF. CDR3 bases: TGCAGCGTCCCGTCTACGGCCCAGGGGTTACATGAAAAACTGTTTTTT.

The genes are TRBV7-2 and TRBJ2-1; 12 bases are a match to TRBD2. CDR3 length: 15 amino acids. J lost 7 bases, V lost 4 bases, and 5 bases had no gene match. In germline, CDR1 is SGHTA, CDR2 FQGNSA. CDR3 loop: CASSSLAGGWNEQFF. The CDR3 nucleotides read TGTGCCAGCAGCTCCCTAGCGGGAGGGTGGAATGAGCAGTTCTTC.

This clonotype showed up many times. The rearrangement uses TRBV7-2 and TRBJ2-1; 8 bases fit TRBD1. The CDR3 is 15 residues long. V dropped 0 bases and J dropped 7; count of bases not matched to a gene: 5. From germline, CDR1 is SGHTA and CDR2 FQGNSA. The CDR3 loop is CASSLASQGANEQFF. The CDR3 nucleotides are TGTGCCAGCAGCTTAGCTAGTCAGGGGGCGAATGAGCAGTTCTTC.

This clonotype was detected ten times or more. The chain uses TRBV4-1 and TRBJ2-5; D possibly corresponds to TRBD1 (6 bases). Germline lookup yields CDR1 MGHRA and CDR2 YSYEKL. Deletions cut 4 bases from V and 4 bases from J, with 16 bases between. CDR3 length: 15 residues. CDR3 sequence: CASSPEQGEGETQYF. The CDR3 DNA reads TGCGCCAGCAGCCCTGAACAGGGAGAGGGAGAGACCCAGTACTTC.

This clonotype has a count of ten or more. The chain uses TRBV27 and TRBJ2-7; tentative D call: TRBD2 (5 bases). Germline CDR1 is MNHEY and CDR2 is SMNVEV (reference sequence). Deletions cut 2 bases from V and 0 bases from J, with 8 bases between. The CDR3 runs 14 residues. CDR3 nucleotides: TGTGCCAGCAGTTTACGGGGTGACTCCTACGAGCAGTACTTC. Translation: CASSLRGDSYEQYF.

This clonotype showed up many times. The chain uses TRBV7-2 and TRBJ2-3; TRBD1 might be the D (5 bases). The CDR3 contains 16 residues. Trimming took 0 bases from V and 6 from J, leaving 16 bases between them. CDR1 and CDR2 (germline): SGHTA, FQGNSA. In DNA form, the CDR3 reads TGTGCCAGCAGCTTAGCGGGGCCATCTGGGCGGGATACGCAGTATTTT. This translates into CASSLAGPSGRDTQYF.

This clonotype came up many times. The chain joins TRBV19 to TRBJ1-5, with D unclear. Trimming removed 6 bases from V and 7 bases from J, with 13 bases in between. Looked up from germline, CDR1 is LNHDA and CDR2 is SQIVND (reference sequence). The CDR3 contains 13 residues. CDR3 sequence: CASSLGSNQPQHF. The CDR3 nucleotides are TGTGCCAGTAGCCTAGGGTCGAACCAGCCCCAGCATTTT.

This clonotype appeared a few times. The V gene is TRBV29-1, the J gene TRBJ2-1, with 12 bases lining up with TRBD2. V shed 6 bases and J 8 bases; nucleotides not matched to a gene: 5. This CDR3 region has 13 residues. Germline CDR1 is SQVTM and CDR2 is ANQGSEA. In nucleotides, the CDR3 is TGCAGCGTGCGACTAGCGGGAGCCCATGAGCAGTTCTTC. It encodes CSVRLAGAHEQFF.

Ten or more counts support this clonotype. The chain uses TRBV9 and TRBJ2-2, with D possibly TRBD1 on 5 matching bases. Trimming pared 8 bases from V and 2 bases from J, leaving 13 bases between. The CDR3 totals 14 residues. Germline assignment: CDR1 SGDLS and CDR2 YYNGEE. This CDR3 reads CASAGRDNTGELFF. CDR3 nucleotide sequence: TGTGCCAGTGCCGGCAGGGATAACACCGGGGAGCTGTTTTTT.

About this clonotype: One end of the junction varies from germline; a read error may be responsible. This chain uses TRBV7-2 with TRBJ2-2, with a tentative D call TRBD2 (6 bases). The CDR3 runs to 16 residues. Germline CDR1 is SGHTA and CDR2 is FQGNSA. The CDR3 sequence is CATSPWRGSATGELFF. CDR3 DNA: TGTGCCACCAGCCCTTGGAGGGGAAGCGCCACCGGGGAGCTGTTTTTT. Complete variable domain (other parts from reference TRBV7-2 and TRBJ2-2): GAGVSQSPSNKVTEKGKDVELRCDPISGHTALYWYRQSLGQGLEFLIYFQGNSAPDKSGLPSDRFSAERTGGSVSTLTIQRTQQEDSAVYLCATSPWRGSATGELFFGEGSRLTVL.

The table lists this clonotype with many counts. The V gene is TRBV9, the J gene TRBJ2-2, with 11 bases identical to TRBD2. Germline values: CDR1 SGDLS, CDR2 YYNGEE. The CDR3 has 14 amino acids. Trimming cost V 4 bases and J 6 bases; bases outside gene matches: 2. Here the CDR3 reads CASSYSGRAGELFF. In nucleotides, the CDR3 is TGTGCCAGCAGCTATAGCGGGAGGGCCGGGGAGCTGTTTTTT.

This clonotype was detected many times. The genes are TRBV20-1 and TRBJ1-1, with TRBD1 as a possible D gene (5 bases). V was pared by 0 bases and J by 7 bases, with 9 bases between. The CDR3 contains 12 residues. CDR1 is DFQATT, CDR2 SNEGSKA, per germline (reference sequence). The CDR3 sequence is CSARDQGIEAFF. The CDR3 bases are TGCAGTGCTAGAGATCAGGGAATTGAAGCTTTCTTT.

Ten or more counts support this clonotype. The rearrangement joins TRBV7-8 to TRBJ1-5; possible D gene TRBD1, 5 bases. The CDR3 consists of 18 residues. V shed 0 bases and J shed 0 bases, with 15 bases lying between them. Germline V lookup: CDR1 SGHVS, CDR2 FQNEAQ. The chain's CDR3 is CASSLAGQGVNSNQPQHF. CDR3 DNA sequence: TGTGCCAGCAGCTTAGCAGGCCAGGGCGTGAATAGCAATCAGCCCCAGCATTTT.

The chain has TRBV10-3 and TRBJ2-5; D is ambiguous. CDR3 size: 13 residues. The germline V gene has CDR1 ENHRY and CDR2 SYGVKD. Trimming took 2 bases from V and 4 from J, leaving 8 bases between them. CDR3 region: CAISEVERETQYF. For the CDR3, the DNA is TGTGCCATCAGTGAGGTGGAAAGAGAGACCCAGTACTTC.

This clonotype was recorded many times. The rearrangement joins TRBV5-1 to TRBJ2-7; 10 bases align to TRBD1. Per the germline V gene, CDR1 is SGHRS and CDR2 is YFSETQ. V shed 4 bases, J shed 3 bases, and the junction held 7 bases outside the gene matches. CDR3 length: 15 amino acids. The CDR3 coding sequence is TGCGCCAGCAGCCTCGCGGGACAGGGGTTCTACGAGCAGTACTTC. It is translated as CASSLAGQGFYEQYF. The full variable domain, rest sourced from reference TRBV5-1 and TRBJ2-7, is KAGVTQTPRYLIKTRGQQVTLSCSPISGHRSVSWYQQTPGQGLQFLFEYFSETQRNKGNFPGRFSGRQFSNSRSEMNVSTLELGDSALYLCASSLAGQGFYEQYFGPGTRLTVT.

This clonotype was detected only a few times. It may be a read error: a sequence one base away is much more abundant. The chain carries TRBV6-6 and TRBJ2-6; TRBD1 or TRBD2 may be the D gene (5 bases each). The CDR3 spans 15 residues. The V gene's germline CDR1 is MNHNY and CDR2 SVGAGI (reference sequence). The chain's CDR3 is CASSYSGAGANVLAF. For the CDR3, the DNA is TGTGCCAGCAGTTACTCCGGGGCCGGGGCCAACGTCCTGGCTTTC.

Concerning this clonotype: Relative to the germline gene, one junction end is altered; a read error may explain this. The chain joins TRBV4-1 to TRBJ2-1; D ambiguous. CDR1 is MGHRA, CDR2 YSYEKL, per germline. The CDR3 has 18 residues. The CDR3 sequence is CASSQVVSSRRVYHEQFF. The CDR3 nucleotides read TGCGCCAGCAGCCAAGTGGTTTCGAGCAGGAGAGTCTACCATGAGCAGTTCTTC.

This clonotype was counted at least ten times. J is TRBJ2-7 and V is TRBV4-1; 7 bases fit TRBD2. The CDR3 consists of 16 residues. Looked up from germline, CDR1 is MGHRA and CDR2 is YSYEKL. V was pared by 0 bases and J by 1 base, with 6 bases of the junction left unmatched. The DNA for the CDR3 is TGCGCCAGCAGCCAAGATCAGCCAGCGGGATCCTACGAGCAGTACTTC. Translating gives CASSQDQPAGSYEQYF.

This clonotype was recorded at least ten times. CDR3 sequence reads: CASSLTPGGIVDTQYF. In DNA, the CDR3 is TGTGCCAGCAGCTTAACCCCCGGGGGTATCGTAGATACGCAGTATTTT. The chain combines TRBV7-3 with TRBJ2-3; a possible D gene is TRBD2 (6 bases). Germline CDR1 is SGHTA and CDR2 is FQGTGA. V was cut by 0 bases and J by 5 bases, with 15 bases left in between. The CDR3 extends over 16 amino acids.

This clonotype was found once. The CDR3 protein is CSALWRGGDSYEQYF. The DNA of the CDR3 is TGCAGTGCCCTCTGGCGGGGCGGGGACTCCTACGAGCAGTACTTC. The chain couples TRBV20-1 to TRBJ2-7; TRBD2 might be the D (6 bases). V was trimmed by 6 bases and J by 0 bases, leaving 18 bases between them. Germline V lookup: CDR1 DFQATT, CDR2 SNEGSKA (reference sequence). There are 15 residues in the CDR3.

At least ten counts were recorded for this clonotype. A read error may produce the germline difference seen at one junction end. The J gene is TRBJ1-1, the V gene TRBV7-7; D uncertain. There are 13 residues in the CDR3. Germline V gene lookup returns CDR1 SSHAT and CDR2 FNYEAQ (reference sequence). The CDR3 sequence: CASSLSGNTEAFF. Here the CDR3 DNA reads TGTGCTAGCAGCTTATCGGGGAACACTGAAGCTTTCTTT. The variable domain in full, with the rest retrieved from reference TRBV7-7 and TRBJ1-1, is GAGVSQSPRYKVTKRGQDVTLRCDPISSHATLYWYQQALGQGPEFLTYFNYEAQPDKSGLPSDRFSAERPEGSISTLTIQRTEQRDSAMYRCASSLSGNTEAFFGQGTRLTVV.

In its sample, this clonotype was seen many times. The CDR3 reads CASSLDRGGGELFF. CDR3 nucleotides: TGTGCCAGCAGTCTGGACAGGGGCGGAGGGGAGCTGTTTTTT. The chain carries TRBV2 and TRBJ2-2; 9 bases are shared with TRBD1. V was pared by 5 bases and J by 8 bases, with 6 bases of the junction left unmatched. The CDR3 is 14 amino acids. Germline assignment: CDR1 SNHLY and CDR2 FYNNEI.

The gene calls are TRBV10-3 and TRBJ2-5; D unclear. The V gene lost 4 bases and the J gene lost 4 bases, with 1 base spanning the gap. The CDR3 spans 10 residues. Germline lookup yields CDR1 ENHRY and CDR2 SYGVKD. Here the CDR3 reads CAISAETQYF. CDR3 in DNA: TGTGCCATCAGTGCAGAGACCCAGTACTTC.

With respect to this clonotype: Compared with germline, one end of the junction differs, possibly owing to a read error. The genes are TRBV5-5 and TRBJ2-3; 7 bases fit TRBD1. The CDR3 consists of 15 residues. The germline gives CDR1 SGHKS, CDR2 YYEKEE (reference sequence). This chain's CDR3 is CASSTRDSYTYTQYF. CDR3 nucleotides: TGTGCCAGCAGCACCCGGGACAGTTACACATATACGCAGTATTTT.

In this sample, this clonotype turned up many times. This chain joins TRBV28 and TRBJ1-5; D is undetermined. Trimming took 6 bases from V and 3 from J, leaving 15 bases between them. Germline V gene lookup returns CDR1 MDHEN and CDR2 SYDVKM. This CDR3 comprises 15 residues. The CDR3 bases are TGTGCCAGCAGGCCCCAAGGAGGCTACAATCAGCCCCAGCATTTT. This encodes CASRPQGGYNQPQHF.